This T cell receptor beta chain appears in the sequencing data of a study of T cell changes during pregnancy in multiple sclerosis. Libraries were prepared by immunoSEQ multiplex PCR; TCRdb keeps only in-frame clonotypes and omits some of them. The sample includes 65,000 to 85,000 clones, roughly 94% of them seen just once. A single count supports this clone. The source of this sequence is a female donor with multiple sclerosis, enrolled in a pregnancy study. The sequencing used CD4+ T cells from peripheral blood mononuclear cells, collected after pregnancy.

The CDR3, as DNA: TGTGCCAGCAGTCAGCGCGGTGAGCAGTTCTTC. This translates into CASSQRGEQFF. The chain employs TRBV28 and TRBJ2-1; D gene uncertain. The CDR3 totals 11 residues. Germline CDR1 reads MDHEN; CDR2 reads SYDVKM. V was shortened by 5 bases and J by 9 bases, with 8 bases between the two germline ends.